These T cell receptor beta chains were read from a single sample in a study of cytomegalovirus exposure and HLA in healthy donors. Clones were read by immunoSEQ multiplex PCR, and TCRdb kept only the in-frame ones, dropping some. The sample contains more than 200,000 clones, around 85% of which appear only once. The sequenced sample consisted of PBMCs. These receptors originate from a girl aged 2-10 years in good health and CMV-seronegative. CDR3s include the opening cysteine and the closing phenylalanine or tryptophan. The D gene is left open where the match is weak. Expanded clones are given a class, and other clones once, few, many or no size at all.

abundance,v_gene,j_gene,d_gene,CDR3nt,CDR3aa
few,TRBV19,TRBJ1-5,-,TGTGCCAGTAGGGAACGCCGGGAGAGCAATCAGCCCCAGCATTTT,CASRERRESNQPQHF
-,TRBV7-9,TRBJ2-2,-,TGTGCCAGCGGAGAGCTAGGAGGAGACACCGGGGAGCTGTTTTTT,CASGELGGDTGELFF
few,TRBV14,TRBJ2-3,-,TGTGCCAGCAGCCAAGTCCTGGGCAGCTCTAGCACAGATACGCAGTATTTT,CASSQVLGSSSTDTQYF
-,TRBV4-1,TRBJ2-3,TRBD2,TGCGCCAGCAGCCAAGTTGAGCGGGGGGGAGATACGCAGTATTTT,CASSQVERGGDTQYF
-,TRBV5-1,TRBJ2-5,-,TGCGCCAGCAGCTTGTACCGGGACTTCCAAGAGACCCAGTACTTC,CASSLYRDFQETQYF
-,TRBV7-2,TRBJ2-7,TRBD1,TGTGCCAGCAGCTTAGGGATAAGACCAGGGGGCCGGGACGAGCAGTACTTC,CASSLGIRPGGRDEQYF
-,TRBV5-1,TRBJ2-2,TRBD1,TGCGCCAGCAGCTTCAGGGAACAGGGGGATCCCGGGGAGCTGTTTTTT,CASSFREQGDPGELFF
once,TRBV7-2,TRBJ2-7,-,TGTGCCAGCAGCTACGCACTAGGCCCCAATTACGAGCAGTACTTC,CASSYALGPNYEQYF
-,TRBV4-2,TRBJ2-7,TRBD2,TGTGCCAGCAGCCAAGTGATCGGGACTAGCGGGGTTGAGCAGTACTTC,CASSQVIGTSGVEQYF
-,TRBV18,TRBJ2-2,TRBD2,TGTGCCAGCTCACCACTACCCGGGTTAGCGGGAGTCTCCGGGGAGCTGTTTTTT,CASSPLPGLAGVSGELFF
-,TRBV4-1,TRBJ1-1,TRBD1,TGCGCCAGCAGCCAAGATAGGGTTACAGGGGGTTACACTGAAGCTTTCTTT,CASSQDRVTGGYTEAFF
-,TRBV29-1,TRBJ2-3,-,TGCAGCGTTGTGAACCTCTACACAGATACGCAGTATTTT,CSVVNLYTDTQYF
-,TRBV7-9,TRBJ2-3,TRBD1,TGTGCCAGCAGCACAAGGACAGGCGGGCTGATGGGCACAGATACGCAGTATTTT,CASSTRTGGLMGTDTQYF
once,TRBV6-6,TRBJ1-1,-,TGTGCCAGCAGTCGGGACACTCAAGGGACTGAAGCTTTCTTT,CASSRDTQGTEAFF
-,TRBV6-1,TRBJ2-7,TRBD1,TGTGCCAGCAGAGGACAGGGGGCCTACGAGCAGTACTTC,CASRGQGAYEQYF
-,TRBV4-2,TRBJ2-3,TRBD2,TGTGCCAGCAGCCAAGAGCTGCTAGCGGGGGTCTACAGCACAGATACGCAGTATTTT,CASSQELLAGVYSTDTQYF
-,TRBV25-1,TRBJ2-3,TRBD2,TGTGCCAGCAGTGAGGGACTAGCGGGAGGAAGTGAGTATTTT,CASSEGLAGGSEYF
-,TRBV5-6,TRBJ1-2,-,TGTGCCAGCAGACCGACAGGCTTTGCTGGCTACACCTTC,CASRPTGFAGYTF
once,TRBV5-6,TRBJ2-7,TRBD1,TGTGCCAGCAGCTTAACAACACCGGGACAGGGGTTTAGCGAGCAGTACTTC,CASSLTTPGQGFSEQYF
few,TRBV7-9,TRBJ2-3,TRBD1,TGTGCCAGCAGCTTAGAGGGACAGGTCCTGGATACGCAGTATTTT,CASSLEGQVLDTQYF
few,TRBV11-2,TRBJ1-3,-,TGTGCCAGCAGCACTTCAGGGAGGACTGGAAACACCATATATTTT,CASSTSGRTGNTIYF
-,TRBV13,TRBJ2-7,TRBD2,TGTGCCAGCAGCTTAGTGGGAGCGGGAATGAACGAGCAGTACTTC,CASSLVGAGMNEQYF
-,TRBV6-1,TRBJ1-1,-,TGTAGGGGGGGAGGCGGAGTGGACACTGAAGCTTTCTTT,CRGGGGVDTEAFF
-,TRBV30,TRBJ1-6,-,TGTGCCTGGAGTGCGGAGGGTCCCCCCCTCCACTTT,CAWSAEGPPLHF
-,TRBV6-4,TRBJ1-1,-,TGTGCCAGCAGTGCGGGGCAGGGGAGAACTGAAGCTTTCTTT,CASSAGQGRTEAFF
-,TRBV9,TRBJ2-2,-,TGTGCCAGCAGCGTAGTTGGTGACTACTACACCGGGGAGCTGTTTTTT,CASSVVGDYYTGELFF
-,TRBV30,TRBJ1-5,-,TGTGCCTGGAGTGTCGGGTCTTCCAATCAGCCCCAGCATTTT,CAWSVGSSNQPQHF
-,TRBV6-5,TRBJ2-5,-,TGTGCCAGCAGTCGGGGGTACCAAGAGACCCAGTACTTC,CASSRGYQETQYF
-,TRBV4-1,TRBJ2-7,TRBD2,TGCGCCAGCAGCCAAGATCGGCTAGCGGGGGTACAGGTGCAGTACTTC,CASSQDRLAGVQVQYF
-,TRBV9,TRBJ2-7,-,TGTGCCAGCAGCGTCGGGGGTAGGCACGAGCAGTACTTC,CASSVGGRHEQYF
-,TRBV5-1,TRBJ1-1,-,TGCGCCAGCAGCTTGGGCGGGGGTTTGGACACTGAAGCTTTCTTT,CASSLGGGLDTEAFF
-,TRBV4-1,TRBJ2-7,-,TGCGCCAGCAGCCACCAGACAGCTTACTCCTACGAGCAGTACTTC,CASSHQTAYSYEQYF
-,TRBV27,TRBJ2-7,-,TGTGCCAGCAGCCGTACCGTCGGCGAGCAGTACTTC,CASSRTVGEQYF
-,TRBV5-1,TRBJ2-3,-,TGCGCCAGCAGCTTGGGAGCCTACACAGATACGCAGTATTTT,CASSLGAYTDTQYF
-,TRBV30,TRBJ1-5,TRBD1,TGTGCCTGGAGTGCCCCCTACGGTTTCGGGACAGTCGGTTCGCCCCAGCATTTT,CAWSAPYGFGTVGSPQHF
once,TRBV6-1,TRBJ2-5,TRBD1,TGTGCCAGCAGTGAATTTAGGACAGGACGTATTCAAGAGACCCAGTACTTC,CASSEFRTGRIQETQYF
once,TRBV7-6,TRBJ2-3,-,TGTGCCAGCAGCTTAGGGGGCCAAGATACGCAGTATTTT,CASSLGGQDTQYF
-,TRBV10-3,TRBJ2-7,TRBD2,TGTGCCATCAGTGAAGCGGGAGTCGTAAGGGAGCAGTACTTC,CAISEAGVVREQYF
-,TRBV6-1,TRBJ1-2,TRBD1,TGTGCCACCAAAGGAGGGACAGGCTACTATGGCTACACCTTC,CATKGGTGYYGYTF
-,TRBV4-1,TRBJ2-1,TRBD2,TGCGCCAGCAGCCAAGCCTCGGGGGGGGTACTCAATGAGCAGTTCTTC,CASSQASGGVLNEQFF
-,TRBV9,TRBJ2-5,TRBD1,TGTGCCAGCAGCGACCGGGACAGGGGTCCTGTTGTGCAGTACTTC,CASSDRDRGPVVQYF
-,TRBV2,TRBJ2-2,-,TGTGCCAGCTTCGGGGTTACCGGGGAGCTGTTTTTT,CASFGVTGELFF
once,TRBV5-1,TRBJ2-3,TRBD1,TGCGCCAGCAGCTTGATCGGACAGGGTACAGATACGCAGTATTTT,CASSLIGQGTDTQYF
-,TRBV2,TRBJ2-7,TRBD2,TGTGCCAGCAGTCTCGGGACTAGTCCGTACGAGCAGTACTTC,CASSLGTSPYEQYF
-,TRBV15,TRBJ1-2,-,TGTGCCACCAGCAGAGACGAACAGTATTCTCCTAACTATGGCTACACCTTC,CATSRDEQYSPNYGYTF
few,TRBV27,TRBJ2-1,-,TGTGCCAGCAGTTTCGGTCTTAATGAGCAGTTCTTC,CASSFGLNEQFF
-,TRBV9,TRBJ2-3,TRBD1,TGTGCCAGCAGCGCGACAGGGGCCCCCACAGATACGCAGTATTTT,CASSATGAPTDTQYF
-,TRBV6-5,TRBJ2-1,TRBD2,TGTGCCAGCAGTTACTCGTTAGCGGGAGGGCCCGGTGAGCAGTTCTTC,CASSYSLAGGPGEQFF
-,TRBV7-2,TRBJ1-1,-,TGTGCCAGCAGCTTTGAATCAGGGTTTCGGGCTTTCTTT,CASSFESGFRAFF
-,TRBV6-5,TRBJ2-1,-,TGTGCCAGCGGACCGAGGGCGGAGTTCTTC,CASGPRAEFF
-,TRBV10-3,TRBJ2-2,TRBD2,TGTGCCATCGGAACGGGGGGGTCAGGGGAGCTGTTTTTT,CAIGTGGSGELFF
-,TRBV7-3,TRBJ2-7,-,TGTGCCAGCAGCTTAAGCCGGGACGGGAGCGAGCAGTACTTC,CASSLSRDGSEQYF
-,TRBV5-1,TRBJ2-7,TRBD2,TGCGCCAGCAGCTTGTCAACGGATACTAGCGTACTCTCCTACGAGCAGTACTTC,CASSLSTDTSVLSYEQYF
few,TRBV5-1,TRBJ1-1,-,TGCGCCAGCAGCTTGTCAGGGACTGAAGCTTTCTTT,CASSLSGTEAFF